The source of this TCR beta chain is a study of shared clonotypes between healthy human individuals. Turning to the study itself: Those who served as donors were a couple of women and a few men between the ages of 18 and 49. General observations from the study: Large sequencing depth failed to make sorted-subset sequencing complete, rarefaction showed.

There are 15 residues in the CDR3. The V gene end was trimmed by 8 bases and the J gene end by 6 bases; junction bases not matched to a gene: 9. Germline assignment: CDR1 MDHEN and CDR2 SYDVKM. For this clone: Its specificity is not known.

TCRdb's copy holds only in-frame clones and misses some; the assay was immunoSEQ multiplex PCR. Of approximately 1,000,000 clones in the sample, approximately 80% were seen once. Donors comprised healthy HIV-negative adults lacking recent acute infections or vaccinations. The chain joins TRBV28 to TRBJ2-2; TRBD2 matches at 10 bases. Material for sequencing was memory CD4+ T cells from PBMCs. Described subset: CD45RA-negative fraction. The clonotype originates from a man aged 18 to 30 in good health. Some clones in this sample may be carry-over from other donors' samples. The CDR3 region is CASGLQREGAGELFF. The CDR3 DNA sequence: TGTGCCAGCGGCCTCCAGCGGGAGGGCGCCGGGGAGCTGTTTTTT.